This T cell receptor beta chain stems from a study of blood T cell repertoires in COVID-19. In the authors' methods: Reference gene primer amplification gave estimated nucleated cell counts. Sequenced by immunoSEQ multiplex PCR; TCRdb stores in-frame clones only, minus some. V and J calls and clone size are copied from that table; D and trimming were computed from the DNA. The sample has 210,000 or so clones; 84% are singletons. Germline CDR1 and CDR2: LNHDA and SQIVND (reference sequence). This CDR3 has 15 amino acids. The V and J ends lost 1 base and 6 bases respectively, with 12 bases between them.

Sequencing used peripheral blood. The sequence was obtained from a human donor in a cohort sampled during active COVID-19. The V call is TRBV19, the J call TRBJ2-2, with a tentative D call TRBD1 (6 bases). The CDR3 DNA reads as TGTGCCAGTAGTATAGCACAGGGTAGCGCCGGGGAGCTGTTTTTT. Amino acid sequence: CASSIAQGSAGELFF.